This T cell receptor (beta chain) comes out of a study of cytomegalovirus exposure and HLA in healthy donors. The overall study: A later analysis reported the same platform for the 95 to 150 validation repertoires and the 500 to 700 first-cohort repertoires. Overall study results and limits: The study listed roughly 160 cytomegalovirus-associated TCR beta chains. First-cohort TCR clusters tended to co-occur in the 130 or so validation repertoires, a later analysis found. Cytomegalovirus status was reportedly diagnosed by the classifier with high specificity and sensitivity.

In this sample, this clone turned up a few times. Its antigen is not identified. Here immunoSEQ multiplex PCR was the method, and the copy in TCRdb shows in-frame clones only, minus some. Here the sample spans 170,000 or so clones, 65% to 85% being singletons. V gave up 3 bases and J gave up 7 bases, with 10 bases separating them. The CDR3 covers 12 residues. Germline CDR1 and CDR2: SEHNR and FQNEAQ (reference sequence). The specimen was PBMCs. The source is a woman in her late teens or twenties in good health and CMV-seropositive. J is TRBJ2-7 and V is TRBV7-9, with unresolved D. CDR3 nucleotide sequence: TGTGCCAGCAGCTTTGTCCCCAGGGAGCAGTACTTC. As protein: CASSFVPREQYF.